The 4 T cell receptor beta chains presented below share a single source sample, sequenced in a study of liver allograft versus peripheral blood T cells (dated by TCRdb to between 2020 and 2021). Some background on the complete study: The study compared T cell receptor repertoires found within transplanted livers against repertoires in the peripheral blood of liver transplant recipients.

Sequencing used an Illumina MiSeq. TCRdb reran the public reads through fastp at Q25 and MiXCR, keeping productive beta chains. Identical CDR3 protein sequences are pooled into one entry, listed with their most common genes and DNA. The sample data list about 14,000 distinct CDR3 sequences, and approximately 22% of these were observed just once. Roughly 6% of the sample belongs to the ten largest clones. The source of these receptors is a human patient who had a liver transplant. After a transplant, not all T cells may be the patient's own; some may come from the graft donor.

CDR3 coding DNA: TGTGCCAGCAGCCCTGGTACCATGAACACTGAAGCTTTCTTT. It translates to CASSPGTMNTEAFF. The chain recombines TRBV9 with TRBJ1-1; D remains ambiguous. The germline V gene encodes CDR1 SGDLS and CDR2 YYNGEE. This CDR3 comprises 14 residues. V was shortened by 4 bases and J by 0 bases, with 10 bases between the two germline ends.

This clonotype was seen ten or more times. The chain is built from TRBV11-1 and TRBJ1-2; 11 bases are a match to TRBD1. The CDR3 extends over 14 amino acids. The ends lost 2 bases at V and 7 bases at J; junction bases unmatched: 3. Germline CDR1 reads SGHAT; CDR2 reads FQDESV (reference sequence). This chain's CDR3 is CASSLHGQGAGYTF. The CDR3 DNA reads TGTGCCAGCAGCTTACATGGACAGGGGGCTGGCTACACCTTC.

In this sample, this clonotype is medium-sized (0.01 to 0.1%). This chain connects TRBV19 to TRBJ1-2; a possible D gene is TRBD1 (5 bases). The germline V gene encodes CDR1 LNHDA and CDR2 SQIVND (reference sequence). The CDR3 contains 13 residues. With 3 bases removed from V and 3 bases from J, the gap between germline ends came to 8 bases. CDR3 loop: CASSIGADYGYTF. The CDR3 DNA follows: TGTGCCAGTAGTATTGGGGCAGACTATGGCTACACCTTC.

This clonotype occurred many times. The genes are TRBV7-2 and TRBJ1-3, with D unresolved. CDR1 is SGHTA, CDR2 FQGNSA, per germline. Trimming took 1 base from V and 2 from J, leaving 6 bases between them. CDR3 length: 14 amino acids. The DNA for the CDR3 is TGTGCCAGCAGCTTAGAGGTAGCTGGAAACACCATATATTTT. Translation: CASSLEVAGNTIYF.